These 9 T cell receptor beta chains were sequenced from one sample in a study of blood T cell repertoires in COVID-19. Only in-frame clones appear in the TCRdb table, and some are missing; sequencing was by immunoSEQ multiplex PCR. Of hundreds of thousands of clones in the sample, around 88% were seen once. Sample: PBMCs or T cells enriched from blood (not recorded which). Receptor source: a woman between 35 and 50 years old who had recovered from COVID-19.

This chain joins TRBV7-8 and TRBJ2-7, with 15 bases identical to TRBD2. The CDR3 runs to 17 residues. Germline CDR1 is SGHVS and CDR2 is FQNEAQ. V trimming: 5 bases; J trimming: 0 bases; junction bases outside the gene matches: 5. The CDR3 nucleotides are TGTGCCAGCAGCCAGGGACTAGCGGGAGGCCTCTCCTACGAGCAGTACTTC. As protein: CASSQGLAGGLSYEQYF.

V and J are TRBV20-1 and TRBJ1-2; unclear D gene. Trimming took 3 bases from V and 2 from J, leaving 13 bases between them. Germline loops: CDR1 DFQATT, CDR2 SNEGSKA (reference sequence). The CDR3 extends over 14 amino acids. CDR3 nucleotide sequence: TGCAGTGCTAGTATCACGGGAGGCAACTATGGCTACACCTTC. Protein sequence: CSASITGGNYGYTF.

The rearrangement uses TRBV2 and TRBJ1-1; D ambiguous. Trimming shortened V by 4 bases and J by 0 bases, and 6 bases separated the two germline ends. Germline V gives CDR1 SNHLY, CDR2 FYNNEI. The CDR3 has 13 residues. The CDR3 loop reads CASSGEVNTEAFF. The CDR3 nucleotides read TGTGCCAGCAGTGGAGAGGTGAACACTGAAGCTTTCTTT.

The CDR3 loop reads CASSLGSSGFYNEQFF. CDR3 DNA: TGTGCCAGCAGTTTAGGGAGTAGCGGGTTCTACAATGAGCAGTTCTTC. The rearrangement uses TRBV5-4 and TRBJ2-1, with 7 bases that match TRBD2. The CDR3 is 16 amino acids. Losses at the gene ends were 5 bases for V and 3 bases for J; bases not matched to a gene: 11. Germline V gene data show CDR1 as SGHNT and CDR2 as YYREEE (reference sequence).

The J gene is TRBJ2-7, the V gene TRBV7-8; 8 positions match TRBD1. Germline-derived CDR1 and CDR2 are SGHVS and FQNEAQ. The CDR3 has 14 amino acids. J lost 0 bases, V lost 5 bases, and 3 bases had no gene match. The CDR3 reads CASSRTGSSYEQYF. CDR3 sequence (DNA): TGTGCCAGCAGCCGGACAGGGAGCTCCTACGAGCAGTACTTC.

This clone has just a few counts. The rearrangement uses TRBV29-1 and TRBJ2-7, with TRBD1 identical over 7 bases. This CDR3 contains 15 residues. Germline CDR1 and CDR2: SQVTM and ANQGSEA. Unmatched junction bases numbered 9, after V lost 2 bases and J lost 2 bases. The CDR3 DNA follows: TGCAGCGTTGAAAGGGGGCCGCCAGGGCCCTACGAGCAGTACTTC. It encodes CSVERGPPGPYEQYF.

V is TRBV28 and J is TRBJ1-2, with 8 bases identical to TRBD1. Germline V gives CDR1 MDHEN, CDR2 SYDVKM. The ends lost 7 bases at V and 7 bases at J; junction bases unmatched: 11. This CDR3 spans 14 amino acids. In DNA form, the CDR3 reads TGTGCCAGCAACTTCGGACAGGGCGTCGGTGGCTACACCTTC. It specifies CASNFGQGVGGYTF.

The rearrangement joins TRBV4-3 to TRBJ2-3; 8 positions match TRBD1. CDR3 size: 16 residues. The trim removed 0 bases at V and 7 bases at J, leaving 9 bases unmatched. Germline assignment: CDR1 LGHNA and CDR2 YSLEER. This CDR3 reads CASSQEYPGGRNTQYF. CDR3 bases: TGCGCCAGCAGCCAAGAGTACCCAGGGGGCAGAAATACGCAGTATTTT.

The chain has TRBV21-1 and TRBJ1-2; the D call in the table, TRBD1, was not verified against the DNA. TRBV21-1 is labeled a pseudogene. The CDR3 runs to 12 residues. The CDR3 coding sequence is TGTGCCAGCAGCAAAGCCATCTATGGCTACACCTTC. Its translation is CASSKAIYGYTF.